The source of this T cell receptor (beta chain) is a study of T cell responses to AZD1222 COVID-19 vaccine. Looked up from germline, CDR1 is SGHNT and CDR2 is YYREEE (reference sequence). The CDR3 contains 13 residues. The V and J ends lost 4 bases and 3 bases respectively, with 10 bases between them. Sequencing used immunoSEQ multiplex PCR; TCRdb keeps in-frame clones, though not all of them. The sample lists about 140,000 clones; just over 85% were seen once. The sample in question was peripheral blood, obtained 28 days after the second AZD1222 dose. The chain employs TRBV5-4 and TRBJ1-2, with D possibly TRBD1 on 5 matching bases. The origin of this receptor is an adult who received the AZD1222 COVID-19 vaccine. In nucleotides, the CDR3 is TGTGCCAGCAGCGTCGACAGAGACTATGGCTACACCTTC. Its protein product is CASSVDRDYGYTF.